One sample yielded the 30 T cell receptor beta chains listed below, sequenced in a study of blood T cell repertoires in COVID-19. Here immunoSEQ multiplex PCR was the method, and the copy in TCRdb shows in-frame clones only, minus some. The sample contains roughly 250,000 clones, 84% of which appear only once. Sample: peripheral blood. The receptors originated from a human donor in a cohort sampled during active COVID-19.

The chain combines TRBV2 with TRBJ2-7; D is uncertain. The CDR3 consists of 11 residues. Germline V gene lookup returns CDR1 SNHLY and CDR2 FYNNEI. V was pared by 5 bases and J by 2 bases, with 4 bases between. Written as DNA, the CDR3 is TGTGCCAGCAGTTTCACCTACGAGCAGTACTTC. It is translated as CASSFTYEQYF.

The chain recombines TRBV24-1 with TRBJ1-2; 8 bases match TRBD1. The J segment lost 2 bases and the V segment lost 4 bases, leaving 5 bases of the junction unmatched. Germline V gives CDR1 KGHDR, CDR2 SFDVKD. CDR3 size: 15 residues. DNA for the CDR3: TGTGCCACCAGTGAGTCCGGGACAGGCAACTATGGCTACACCTTC. This translates into CATSESGTGNYGYTF.

J is TRBJ2-1 and V is TRBV11-3, with TRBD2 as a possible D gene (5 bases). The CDR3 runs to 15 residues. The V and J ends lost 4 bases and 0 bases respectively, with 10 bases between them. Germline lookup yields CDR1 SGHNT and CDR2 YENEEA. CDR3 nucleotides: TGTGCCAGCAGCTCGGACTCAAGCTCCTACAATGAGCAGTTCTTC. Translating it yields CASSSDSSSYNEQFF.

The chain is built from TRBV7-9 and TRBJ2-7, with 9 bases that match TRBD1. V was clipped by 5 bases and J by 2 bases; unmatched bases: 10. CDR3 length: 16 residues. CDR1 and CDR2 (germline): SEHNR, FQNEAQ (reference sequence). The CDR3: CASSPLKGQGTYEQYF. The DNA for the CDR3 is TGTGCCAGCAGCCCGCTGAAGGGACAGGGAACCTACGAGCAGTACTTC.

The rearrangement joins TRBV3-1 (or the pseudogene TRBV3-2) to TRBJ2-4; D might be TRBD2 (6 bases). V was cut by 4 bases and J by 0 bases, with 13 bases left in between. This CDR3 is built from 16 residues. Per germline, CDR1 LGHDT and CDR2 YNNKEL (reference sequence). The CDR3 nucleotides are TGTGCCAGCAGCCTTGAACTTAGCGGAGCCAAAAACATTCAGTACTTC. Residues: CASSLELSGAKNIQYF.

The chain couples TRBV4-3 to TRBJ2-6, with D tentatively TRBD1 (5 bases). In germline, CDR1 is LGHNA, CDR2 YSLEER. The CDR3 spans 17 residues. V was pared by 0 bases and J by 0 bases, with 9 bases between. The CDR3 region is CASSQEGAISGANVLTF. CDR3 sequence (DNA): TGCGCCAGCAGCCAAGAAGGGGCGATCTCTGGGGCCAACGTCCTGACTTTC.

In this sample, this clone turned up once. The V and J genes are TRBV27 and TRBJ2-1; TRBD2 matches 12 bases. The CDR3 contains 13 residues. Trimming took 8 bases from V and 9 from J; bases not matched to a gene: 5. From germline, CDR1 is MNHEY and CDR2 SMNVEV (reference sequence). In DNA, the CDR3 is TGTGCCAGCCGACTAGCGGGAGCCGTTGAGCAGTTCTTC. Protein product: CASRLAGAVEQFF.

Worth noting for this clone: Other DNA sequences of this sample code for an identical CDR3. The chain employs TRBV7-9 and TRBJ2-7; 9 positions agree with TRBD1. Germline CDR1 SEHNR, CDR2 FQNEAQ (reference sequence). CDR3 length: 14 residues. V shed 4 bases, J shed 4 bases, and the junction held 5 bases outside the gene matches. In nucleotides, the CDR3 is TGTGCCAGCAGCTCCGGGACAGGGCTTTACGAGCAGTACTTC. Amino acid sequence: CASSSGTGLYEQYF.

This clone was picked up one time. The DNA of the CDR3 is TGTGCCAGCAGCCAAGCCGGCTCTAGCTCCTACGAGCAGTACTTC. Amino acids: CASSQAGSSSYEQYF. The V gene is TRBV14, the J gene TRBJ2-7; D gene uncertain. Trimming took off 1 base at V and 0 bases at J, with 10 bases between the two ends. Germline CDR1 SGHDN, CDR2 FVKESK. The CDR3 is 15 amino acids.

This sequence joins TRBV5-6 and TRBJ2-5; 10 bases align to TRBD1. With V trimmed by 0 bases and J by 7 bases, 6 bases remained unmatched. In germline, CDR1 is SGHDT, CDR2 YYEEEE. The CDR3 extends over 15 amino acids. CDR3: CASSLGPGTGVTQYF. As DNA, the CDR3 is TGTGCCAGCAGCTTGGGACCCGGGACAGGGGTGACCCAGTACTTC.

The chain links TRBV24-1 to TRBJ2-1; TRBD2 aligns across 9 bases. In germline, CDR1 is KGHDR, CDR2 SFDVKD. There are 17 residues in the CDR3. V shed 4 bases, J shed 8 bases, and the junction held 14 bases outside the gene matches. The CDR3 spells CATSESPGLANRYEQFF. As DNA, the CDR3 is TGTGCCACCAGTGAGTCGCCGGGACTAGCAAATAGGTATGAGCAGTTCTTC.

The chain couples TRBV7-9 to TRBJ1-1; 7 positions agree with TRBD1. CDR1 and CDR2 (germline): SEHNR, FQNEAQ (reference sequence). Trimming removed 6 bases from V and 1 base from J; junction bases left unmatched: 2. The CDR3 runs to 13 residues. The CDR3 region has the DNA TGTGCCAGCAGTGGGGACAGGAACACTGAAGCTTTCTTT. Encoded protein: CASSGDRNTEAFF.

This chain links TRBV5-6 with TRBJ2-7; unclear D gene. The CDR3 extends over 14 amino acids. Germline V gives CDR1 SGHDT, CDR2 YYEEEE. The germline V and J ends were trimmed by 1 base and 5 bases, with 13 bases remaining between them. The CDR3 coding sequence is TGTGCCAGCAGCTTGTTTCCAAGACAAGACGAGCAGTACTTC. This codes for CASSLFPRQDEQYF.

CDR3 sequence reads: CASSPHGGPQHF. As DNA, the CDR3 is TGCGCCAGCAGCCCGCACGGGGGGCCCCAGCATTTT. V usage is TRBV4-1 and J usage is TRBJ1-5; the D gene is possibly TRBD1 (5 bases). CDR1 is MGHRA and CDR2 is YSYEKL in the germline V gene. V was clipped by 4 bases and J by 9 bases, with 10 bases between them. The CDR3 is made up of 12 amino acids.

This clone occurred a few times. This chain links TRBV18 with TRBJ1-2; 7 nucleotides agree with TRBD1. Germline V gives CDR1 KGHSH, CDR2 LQKENI. The ends lost 3 bases at V and 3 bases at J; junction bases unmatched: 1. The CDR3 is made up of 13 amino acids. CDR3 residues: CASSPGTDYGYTF. Written as DNA, the CDR3 is TGTGCCAGCTCACCTGGGACAGACTATGGCTACACCTTC.

In its sample, this clone was seen a few times. CDR3 sequence: CASSILGREDRGYTF. As DNA, the CDR3 is TGTGCCAGTAGTATACTGGGCAGGGAAGATCGTGGCTACACCTTC. The chain is built from TRBV19 and TRBJ1-2, with D possibly being TRBD1 (5 bases). Trimming pared 2 bases from V and 7 bases from J, leaving 17 bases between. CDR1 is LNHDA, CDR2 SQIVND, per germline (reference sequence). This CDR3 contains 15 residues.

This sequence joins TRBV6-1 and TRBJ1-4; TRBD1 aligns across 9 bases. This CDR3 contains 19 residues. The V gene end was trimmed by 2 bases and the J gene end by 0 bases; junction bases not matched to a gene: 10. Germline V CDR1 and CDR2: MNHNS, SASEGT. CDR3 coding DNA: TGTGCCAGCAGTGAATTTATCCCGGGACAGGGAGCAACTAATGAAAAACTGTTTTTT. Translating gives CASSEFIPGQGATNEKLFF.

V and J are TRBV29-1 and TRBJ2-3; possible D gene TRBD2, 5 bases. The CDR3 extends over 13 amino acids. Between the trimmed V and J ends, which lost 1 base and 4 bases, there was a span of 9 bases. Germline V gene data show CDR1 as SQVTM and CDR2 as ANQGSEA. The CDR3 is CSVEGLASDTQYF. The CDR3, as DNA: TGCAGCGTTGAAGGCCTAGCCTCAGATACGCAGTATTTT.

This chain uses TRBV5-4 with TRBJ2-1; 8 bases match TRBD1. Germline V gives CDR1 SGHNT, CDR2 YYREEE (reference sequence). CDR3 length: 15 residues. Trimming removed 3 bases from V and 6 bases from J; junction bases left unmatched: 8. The CDR3 DNA reads TGTGCCAGCAGCTACGCAGGGGGCTTTGGCAATGAGCAGTTCTTC. It translates to CASSYAGGFGNEQFF.

The chain joins TRBV6-6 to TRBJ1-5; D unresolved. CDR1 MNHNY and CDR2 SVGAGI come from the germline V gene (reference sequence). The CDR3 runs 15 residues. V was clipped by 0 bases and J by 1 base, with 7 bases between them. Here the CDR3 reads CASSYSGSSNQPQHF. CDR3 DNA: TGTGCCAGCAGTTACTCGGGCAGCAGCAATCAGCCCCAGCATTTT.

The rearrangement links TRBV7-2 to TRBJ2-3, with D possibly matching TRBD2 (5 bases). The CDR3 sequence is 15 residues long. The V end was cut by 4 bases, the J end by 4 bases, with 15 bases between. Germline CDR1 reads SGHTA; CDR2 reads FQGNSA. As DNA, the CDR3 is TGTGCCAGCAGCTCGCGGGCCCCGACCGCAGATACGCAGTATTTT. Protein sequence: CASSSRAPTADTQYF.

The J gene is TRBJ2-6, the V gene TRBV7-8, with a tentative D call TRBD1 (6 bases). This CDR3 contains 18 residues. CDR1 and CDR2 from the germline V gene are SGHVS and FQNEAQ. The germline V and J ends were trimmed by 2 bases and 0 bases, with 14 bases remaining between them. The CDR3 region has the DNA TGTGCCAGCAGCTTATTGGACAGACAATCCTCTGGGGCCAACGTCCTGACTTTC. It translates to CASSLLDRQSSGANVLTF.

About this clone: The sample contains more than one DNA sequence encoding this CDR3. The chain links TRBV19 to TRBJ2-2; 7 nucleotides align to TRBD1. The CDR3 runs 15 residues. J gave up 0 bases and V 6 bases, and 4 bases lay outside the gene matches. Germline V gene data show CDR1 as LNHDA and CDR2 as SQIVND (reference sequence). The CDR3 region has the DNA TGTGCCAGTAGGGCCGGGACAGCGAACACCGGGGAGCTGTTTTTT. Its translation is CASRAGTANTGELFF.

The chain combines TRBV2 with TRBJ1-6, with 10 nucleotides matching TRBD1. This CDR3 is built from 13 residues. Unmatched junction bases numbered 5, after V lost 11 bases and J lost 7 bases. Germline V gene lookup returns CDR1 SNHLY and CDR2 FYNNEI. In DNA form, the CDR3 reads TGTGCCTGTGGGACAGGGGAAAATTCACCCCTCCACTTT. Its protein is CACGTGENSPLHF. Complete variable domain (other parts from reference TRBV2 and TRBJ1-6): EPEVTQTPSHQVTQMGQEVILRCVPISNHLYFYWYRQILGQKVEFLVSFYNNEISEKSEIFDDQFSVERPDGSNFTLKIRSTKLEDSAMYFCACGTGENSPLHFGNGTRLTVT.

The chain recombines TRBV6-2 or TRBV6-3 with TRBJ2-5; 7 positions agree with TRBD1. Germline-derived CDR1 and CDR2 are MNHEY and SVGEGT. This CDR3 contains 16 residues. Trimming took 2 bases from V and 4 from J; bases not matched to a gene: 10. CDR3 protein: CASSYPTGWIRETQYF. The DNA for the CDR3 is TGTGCCAGCAGTTACCCGACAGGGTGGATTCGAGAGACCCAGTACTTC.

This rearrangement joins TRBV7-2 to TRBJ2-1, with 12 bases aligning to TRBD1. V lost 7 bases to trimming and J lost 9 bases; unmatched junction nucleotides: 10. Per the germline V gene, CDR1 is SGHTA and CDR2 is FQGNSA. The CDR3 runs to 15 residues. This CDR3 reads CASTRQGTGGSEQFF. The CDR3 DNA reads TGTGCCAGCACCCGACAAGGGACAGGGGGCAGTGAGCAGTTCTTC.

The rearrangement uses TRBV2 and TRBJ1-2; D possibly corresponds to TRBD1 (5 bases). Trimming took off 7 bases at V and 2 bases at J, with 14 bases between the two ends. Germline V CDR1 and CDR2: SNHLY, FYNNEI. The CDR3 has 14 amino acids. The CDR3 region is CASTQGLPNYGYTF. The CDR3 DNA reads as TGTGCCAGCACCCAGGGACTTCCGAACTATGGCTACACCTTC.

V and J are TRBV14 and TRBJ2-1, with D tentatively TRBD2 (6 bases). The V and J ends lost 3 bases and 7 bases respectively, with 13 bases between them. The CDR3 spans 14 residues. Germline CDR1 is SGHDN and CDR2 is FVKESK. CDR3 DNA sequence: TGTGCCAGCAGCCACGGGGGAAGGTCGAATGAGCAGTTCTTC. Protein sequence: CASSHGGRSNEQFF.

The V gene is TRBV4-2, the J gene TRBJ1-3; D gene uncertain. The CDR3 contains 14 residues. The ends were cut back, 4 bases at V and 0 bases at J, with 7 bases in the middle. The germline V gene encodes CDR1 LGHNA and CDR2 YNFKEQ. As DNA, the CDR3 is TGTGCCAGCAGCCCCTATGGCTCTGGAAACACCATATATTTT. Amino acid sequence: CASSPYGSGNTIYF.

CDR3 region: CSVWDSYNEQFF. CDR3 sequence (DNA): TGCAGCGTTTGGGACAGCTACAATGAGCAGTTCTTC. The chain employs TRBV29-1 and TRBJ2-1; TRBD1 agrees at 7 bases. Germline V lookup: CDR1 SQVTM, CDR2 ANQGSEA. The CDR3 contains 12 residues. V lost 5 bases, J lost 3 bases, and 1 base stayed unmatched.